Below, 23 T cell receptor beta chains from the same sample are listed, as sequenced in a study of T cells in Graves' hyperthyroidism and ophthalmopathy. The CDR3 regions of TCR beta were amplified from RNA transcripts. In the first-round RT-PCR of the TCR CDR3, the HTBI primer set was used. TCRdb passed the multiplex PCR reads through MiXCR, listing each CDR3 protein once. The table includes about 200,000 distinct CDR3 sequences, approximately 17% detected once. Sequencing was performed on blood. The receptors derive from a man aged 45-65 years with Graves' hyperthyroidism.

This clonotype occurred many times. The chain combines TRBV5-8 with TRBJ2-5; D gene uncertain. With 4 bases removed from V and 5 bases from J, the gap between germline ends came to 18 bases. The germline CDR1 and CDR2 sequences are SGHTS and YDEGEE. The CDR3 covers 15 residues. The CDR3 here is CASSLRQWGRETQYF. CDR3 nucleotides: TGTGCCAGCAGCCTACGACAATGGGGTCGGGAGACCCAGTACTTC.

Details on this clonotype: A much more abundant neighbour one base away suggests this may be a read error. The V gene is TRBV3-1, the J gene TRBJ1-1; weak D call: TRBD1 (5 bases). This CDR3 comprises 13 residues. V was shortened by 7 bases and J by 6 bases, with 15 bases between the two germline ends. The germline CDR1 and CDR2 sequences are LGHDT and YNNKEL (reference sequence). As DNA, the CDR3 is TGTGCCAGCAACCATGGGGGAGGGGCTGAAGCTTTCTTT. Protein sequence: CASNHGGGAEAFF.

This clonotype was picked up a small number of times. The genes are TRBV20-1 and TRBJ2-1; 12 bases are a match to TRBD2. This CDR3 comprises 14 residues. Germline lookup yields CDR1 DFQATT and CDR2 SNEGSKA (reference sequence). The ends lost 3 bases at V and 7 bases at J; junction bases unmatched: 4. The CDR3: CSASRTSGKNEQFF. CDR3 coding DNA: TGCAGTGCTAGTCGGACTAGCGGGAAGAATGAGCAGTTCTTC.

This clonotype occurred many times. The chain employs TRBV28 and TRBJ1-4; D not certain. Per germline, CDR1 MDHEN and CDR2 SYDVKM. This CDR3 region has 14 residues. Trimming removed 2 bases at V and 4 bases at J, with 8 bases between. The CDR3 reads CASSLRPVNEKLFF. CDR3 sequence (DNA): TGTGCCAGCAGTTTAAGGCCGGTTAATGAAAAACTGTTTTTT.

This clonotype was counted many times. The rearrangement joins TRBV10-1 to TRBJ2-1; perhaps TRBD1 as D (5 bases). V was clipped by 3 bases and J by 8 bases, with 17 bases between them. This CDR3 contains 15 residues. Germline CDR1 and CDR2: WNHNN and SYGVQD (reference sequence). DNA of the CDR3: TGCGCCAGCAGTGATTCCGGCAGGGTGATCGATGAGCAGTTCTTC. The encoded protein is CASSDSGRVIDEQFF.

This chain joins TRBV28 and TRBJ1-5, with 7 nucleotides matching TRBD1. V trimming: 6 bases; J trimming: 7 bases; junction bases outside the gene matches: 9. This CDR3 spans 14 amino acids. The germline V gene has CDR1 MDHEN and CDR2 SYDVKM. CDR3 sequence reads: CASSSDRARQPQHF. CDR3 nucleotide sequence: TGTGCCAGCAGCTCCGACAGGGCGCGACAGCCCCAGCATTTT.

The chain combines TRBV11-2 with TRBJ1-1; no firm D call. Germline CDR1 is SGHAT and CDR2 is FQNNGV. The CDR3 is made up of 13 amino acids. V was cut by 1 base and J by 4 bases, with 7 bases left in between. DNA for the CDR3: TGTGCCAGCAGCTTAGGACTGCCCACTGAAGCTTTCTTT. It is translated as CASSLGLPTEAFF.

The table lists this clonotype with a few counts. The chain recombines TRBV20-1 with TRBJ2-5; 9 bases fit TRBD2. V lost 7 bases, J lost 3 bases, and 12 bases stayed unmatched. Per germline, CDR1 DFQATT and CDR2 SNEGSKA (reference sequence). This CDR3 has 15 residues. CDR3 in DNA: TGCAGTGGAGCGGGAGGCGGGAGGGGCGAAGAGACCCAGTACTTC. This codes for CSGAGGGRGEETQYF.

The chain joins TRBV20-1 to TRBJ1-2, with 10 bases identical to TRBD1. The CDR3 sequence is 16 residues long. V shed 2 bases and J 4 bases; nucleotides not matched to a gene: 10. CDR1 and CDR2 from the germline V gene are DFQATT and SNEGSKA (reference sequence). CDR3 in amino acids: CSARLLGQGTGYGYTF. The CDR3 DNA sequence: TGCAGTGCTAGACTTCTGGGACAGGGGACAGGCTATGGCTACACCTTC.

The V call is TRBV7-9, the J call TRBJ2-1; a weak D match, TRBD2 (5 bases). The V gene lost 0 bases and the J gene lost 4 bases, with 10 bases spanning the gap. The CDR3 runs 15 residues. Germline CDR1 SEHNR, CDR2 FQNEAQ (reference sequence). The CDR3 protein is CASSLAGRRYNEQFF. The CDR3 DNA sequence: TGTGCCAGCAGCTTAGCCGGGCGGAGGTACAATGAGCAGTTCTTC.

This clonotype was seen many times. This sequence joins TRBV5-8 and TRBJ2-2, with 10 bases identical to TRBD1. V shed 1 base and J 5 bases; nucleotides not matched to a gene: 2. Germline-derived CDR1 and CDR2 are SGHTS and YDEGEE. There are 15 residues in the CDR3. This CDR3 reads CASSLRDRGTGELFF. CDR3 coding DNA: TGTGCCAGCAGCTTGCGGGACAGGGGTACCGGGGAGCTGTTTTTT.

Comment on this clonotype: A clone one base away is much larger, so this may be a read error. The J gene is TRBJ2-3, the V gene TRBV7-9; D call uncertain. V was shortened by 5 bases and J by 2 bases, with 8 bases between the two germline ends. There are 13 residues in the CDR3. Germline-derived CDR1 and CDR2 are SEHNR and FQNEAQ (reference sequence). Written as DNA, the CDR3 is TGTGCCAGCAGCCCTGCTAACACAGATACGCAGTATTTT. It specifies CASSPANTDTQYF.

In its sample, this clonotype was seen many times. The CDR3 region is CASSPHYPSDNEQYF. CDR3 bases: TGTGCCAGCAGTCCCCATTACCCCTCGGACAACGAGCAGTACTTC. The J gene is TRBJ2-7, the V gene TRBV28; D possibly corresponds to TRBD1 (5 bases). V gave up 5 bases and J gave up 5 bases, with 19 bases separating them. The CDR3 consists of 15 residues. The germline V gene has CDR1 MDHEN and CDR2 SYDVKM.

V gene TRBV19 combines with J gene TRBJ1-2, with TRBD1 as a possible D gene (5 bases). V gave up 1 base and J gave up 5 bases, with 8 bases separating them. The CDR3 totals 13 residues. Germline CDR1 LNHDA, CDR2 SQIVND (reference sequence). The CDR3: CASSIGGEYGYTF. The CDR3 bases are TGTGCCAGTAGTATAGGGGGCGAATATGGCTACACCTTC.

This clonotype was counted many times. The genes are TRBV6-1 and TRBJ2-7; a possible D gene is TRBD1 (5 bases). The CDR3 is 14 amino acids. The germline CDR1 and CDR2 sequences are MNHNS and SASEGT. Trimming shortened V by 6 bases and J by 2 bases, and 14 bases separated the two germline ends. The CDR3 DNA is TGTGCCAGCAGCAGCACCGACAGAGCCTACGAGCAGTACTTC. It codes for CASSSTDRAYEQYF.

This clonotype came up a few times. The CDR3 sequence: CASSPTKWALGDYNEQFF. CDR3 in DNA: TGTGCCAGCAGCCCTACCAAATGGGCGCTAGGCGATTACAATGAGCAGTTCTTC. This chain links TRBV11-2 with TRBJ2-1; D is unclear. CDR3 size: 18 residues. Deletions cut 5 bases from V and 4 bases from J, with 24 bases between. Germline assignment: CDR1 SGHAT and CDR2 FQNNGV. Variable domain in full (rest from reference TRBV11-2 and TRBJ2-1): EAGVAQSPRYKIIEKRQSVAFWCNPISGHATLYWYQQILGQGPKLLIQFQNNGVVDDSQLPKDRFSAERLKGVDSTLKIQPAKLEDSAVYLCASSPTKWALGDYNEQFFGPGTRLTVL.

The chain couples TRBV12-3 or TRBV12-4 to TRBJ2-7; D tentatively reads TRBD1 or TRBD2 (5 bases each). Between the trimmed V and J ends, which lost 2 bases and 2 bases, there was a span of 13 bases. The CDR3 consists of 15 residues. Here the CDR3 reads CASSLRSGAPYEQYF. The DNA of the CDR3 is TGTGCCAGCAGTTTAAGGTCCGGGGCCCCCTACGAGCAGTACTTC.

This chain links TRBV5-5 with TRBJ2-3, with a tentative D call TRBD2 (6 bases). This CDR3 contains 16 residues. Germline lookup yields CDR1 SGHKS and CDR2 YYEKEE (reference sequence). V lost 0 bases, J lost 3 bases, and 14 bases lay in between. The DNA for the CDR3 is TGTGCCAGCAGCTTGGTAGGGCGGGGAGTGACAGATACGCAGTATTTT. It specifies CASSLVGRGVTDTQYF. The entire variable domain, with the rest obtained from reference TRBV5-5 and TRBJ2-3, is as follows: DAGVTQSPTHLIKTRGQQVTLRCSPISGHKSVSWYQQVLGQGPQFIFQYYEKEERGRGNFPDRFSARQFPNYSSELNVNALLLGDSALYLCASSLVGRGVTDTQYFGPGTRLTVL.

Ten or more counts support this clonotype. V is TRBV20-1 and J is TRBJ2-7; 10 nucleotides line up with TRBD1. Germline trimming cut 5 bases from V and 1 base from J; bases unmatched to any gene: 11. This CDR3 is 16 amino acids long. From germline, CDR1 is DFQATT and CDR2 SNEGSKA (reference sequence). The CDR3 spells CSASFSGTGASYEQYF. CDR3 in DNA: TGCAGTGCTTCTTTCTCCGGGACAGGGGCTTCCTACGAGCAGTACTTC.

This clonotype came up a few times. This chain connects TRBV11-2 to TRBJ2-1; 12 bases are a match to TRBD1. The ends lost 5 bases at V and 7 bases at J; junction bases unmatched: 9. Germline V lookup: CDR1 SGHAT, CDR2 FQNNGV. This CDR3 is 16 amino acids long. The CDR3 sequence is CASSQRRDRGLNEQFF. In DNA form, the CDR3 reads TGTGCCAGCAGCCAGAGGAGGGACAGGGGGCTGAATGAGCAGTTCTTC.

This clonotype was counted ten times or more. The rearrangement joins TRBV7-6 to TRBJ2-1, with TRBD2 matching 8 bases. Germline V gene data show CDR1 as SGHVS and CDR2 as FNYEAQ. V lost 5 bases and J lost 4; bases outside the gene matches: 10. The CDR3 covers 16 residues. This chain's CDR3 is CASSLIAGLIYNEQFF. CDR3 DNA sequence: TGTGCCAGCAGCCTTATAGCGGGATTAATATACAATGAGCAGTTCTTC.

For this clonotype: With a much larger clone just one base away, this may be a read error. The chain combines TRBV4-1 with TRBJ1-4; possible D gene TRBD1, 6 bases. The V end was cut by 6 bases, the J end by 2 bases, with 22 bases between. Germline loops: CDR1 MGHRA, CDR2 YSYEKL. This CDR3 contains 18 residues. The CDR3 sequence: CASRTGSGDRSTNEKLFF. Written as DNA, the CDR3 is TGCGCCAGCAGAACCGGGTCAGGGGATCGTTCGACTAATGAAAAACTGTTTTTT.

The genes are TRBV10-3 and TRBJ2-7; 8 positions agree with TRBD2. This CDR3 comprises 16 residues. Trimming removed 0 bases from V and 0 bases from J; junction bases left unmatched: 4. The germline gives CDR1 ENHRY, CDR2 SYGVKD. CDR3 sequence: CAISESSGKSSYEQYF. The CDR3 DNA follows: TGTGCCATCAGTGAGTCTAGCGGGAAGAGCTCCTACGAGCAGTACTTC.